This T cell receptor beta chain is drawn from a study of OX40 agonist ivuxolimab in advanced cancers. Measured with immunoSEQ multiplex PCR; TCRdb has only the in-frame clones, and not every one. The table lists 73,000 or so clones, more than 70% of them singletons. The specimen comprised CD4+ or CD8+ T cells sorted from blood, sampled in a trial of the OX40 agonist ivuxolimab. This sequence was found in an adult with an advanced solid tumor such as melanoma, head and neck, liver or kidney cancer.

The CDR3 reads CAISDEGGSTDTQYF. The CDR3 nucleotides are TGTGCCATCAGTGACGAGGGGGGGAGCACAGATACGCAGTATTTT. The chain recombines TRBV10-3 with TRBJ2-3; weak D call: TRBD2 (7 bases). Germline V gives CDR1 ENHRY, CDR2 SYGVKD. V lost 3 bases to trimming and J lost 0 bases, with 10 bases between them. CDR3 length: 15 residues.